Below are 8 T cell receptor beta chains sequenced from a single sample in a study of identical twins. TCRdb used MiXCR to reprocess the 5' RACE reads, holding one entry per CDR3 protein. The profile shows 550,000 to 700,000 distinct CDR3 sequences, around 20% of them singletons. These data also formed part of another study, on T cells expressing NK-cell markers.

The sequencing input was PBMCs. The receptor source for this set is a woman under 30 in good health.

At least ten counts were recorded for this clonotype. This rearrangement joins TRBV20-1 to TRBJ1-5; D unresolved. The V and J ends lost 6 bases and 1 base respectively, with 19 bases between them. This CDR3 has 16 residues. Germline CDR1 reads DFQATT; CDR2 reads SNEGSKA (reference sequence). The chain's CDR3 is CSAVQTPTSSNQPQHF. The CDR3 region has the DNA TGCAGTGCAGTCCAGACCCCAACCAGCAGCAATCAGCCCCAGCATTTT.

This clonotype was counted a few times. The chain couples TRBV7-2 to TRBJ2-5; a possible D gene is TRBD1 (5 bases). Germline V gene data show CDR1 as SGHTA and CDR2 as FQGNSA. The CDR3 has 14 residues. V lost 2 bases to trimming and J lost 4 bases, with 11 bases between them. CDR3 amino acids: CASSLTGSGETQYF. CDR3 in DNA: TGTGCCAGCAGCTTAACAGGCTCGGGAGAGACCCAGTACTTC.

The V and J genes are TRBV12-3 or TRBV12-4 and TRBJ1-1; 8 bases agree with TRBD1. V dropped 6 bases and J dropped 1; count of bases not matched to a gene: 7. CDR3 length: 15 amino acids. CDR3 in DNA: TGTGCCAGCAGGTCCGGGACAGGCGGGAACACTGAAGCTTTCTTT. This codes for CASRSGTGGNTEAFF.

This chain joins TRBV27 and TRBJ2-1; D gene uncertain. The CDR3 spans 15 residues. Trimming pared 0 bases from V and 6 bases from J, leaving 12 bases between. Germline lookup yields CDR1 MNHEY and CDR2 SMNVEV (reference sequence). DNA of the CDR3: TGTGCCAGCAGTTTATCCAGAGTCGGGTCCAATGAGCAGTTCTTC. Translated: CASSLSRVGSNEQFF.

The rearrangement links TRBV20-1 to TRBJ1-2; unclear D gene. The germline CDR1 and CDR2 sequences are DFQATT and SNEGSKA (reference sequence). This CDR3 has 12 amino acids. V lost 3 bases and J 8 bases, leaving 13 bases between the germline ends. CDR3 DNA: TGCAGTGCTAGCCTGACCTGGTTAGGCTACACCTTC. Amino acid sequence: CSASLTWLGYTF.

The chain carries TRBV20-1 and TRBJ1-2, with D perhaps matching TRBD1 (6 bases). V was pared by 5 bases and J by 8 bases, with 18 bases between. This CDR3 contains 13 residues. Germline CDR1 DFQATT, CDR2 SNEGSKA (reference sequence). The CDR3, as DNA: TGCAGTGCTTCGACTCTCAGGGGAAGAGGCTACACCTTC. This codes for CSASTLRGRGYTF.

The J gene is TRBJ2-3, the V gene TRBV20-1; 10 nucleotides line up with TRBD2. Germline V gene data show CDR1 as DFQATT and CDR2 as SNEGSKA (reference sequence). The CDR3 is 14 amino acids. The V segment lost 4 bases and the J segment 4 bases; nucleotides outside the gene matches: 5. CDR3 loop: CSAKAGGPADTQYF. CDR3 nucleotides: TGCAGTGCTAAAGCGGGAGGGCCGGCAGATACGCAGTATTTT.

V and J are TRBV18 and TRBJ2-1; the D is unclear. V lost 5 bases, J lost 4 bases, and 9 bases lay in between. There are 13 residues in the CDR3. Germline-derived CDR1 and CDR2 are KGHSH and LQKENI. CDR3 in DNA: TGTGCCAGCTCATCTCCCTCTTACAATGAGCAGTTCTTC. It specifies CASSSPSYNEQFF.